What follows are 11 T cell receptor beta chains derived from one specimen sequenced in a study of early T cells in non-severe SARS-CoV-2 infection. TCRdb used MiXCR to reprocess the 5' RACE reads, holding one entry per CDR3 protein. The repertoire has roughly 77,000 distinct CDR3 sequences, roughly an eighth of them found once; the top ten carry about 4.5%. The sequencing sample was made of whole blood. These receptors all stem from an adult who was a healthcare worker with PCR-confirmed SARS-CoV-2 infection or an uninfected control (not recorded which).

This clonotype was observed a handful of times. The chain recombines TRBV9 with TRBJ2-3, with D possibly matching TRBD2 (6 bases). The CDR3 contains 13 residues. Germline lookup yields CDR1 SGDLS and CDR2 YYNGEE. The V end lost 4 bases, the J end lost 6 bases, and 12 bases lay between the germline ends. CDR3 bases: TGTGCCAGCAGCCCCACTAGCATCGATACGCAGTATTTT. Encoded protein: CASSPTSIDTQYF.

This clonotype has at least ten counts. V is TRBV6-2 or TRBV6-3 and J is TRBJ2-1; tentatively, D is TRBD1 (6 bases). CDR3 length equals 15 residues. Trimming cost V 2 bases and J 8 bases, with 16 bases left between them. Looked up from germline, CDR1 is MNHEY and CDR2 is SVGEGT. CDR3 loop: CASSYRELPGDEQFF. The CDR3 region has the DNA TGTGCCAGCAGTTACAGGGAGCTCCCAGGGGATGAGCAGTTCTTC.

This clonotype was seen ten or more times. V gene TRBV6-1 combines with J gene TRBJ2-3, with 7 bases lining up with TRBD1. Germline loops: CDR1 MNHNS, CDR2 SASEGT. The CDR3 spans 15 residues. Trimming at V came to 5 bases and at J to 5 bases, leaving 10 bases not matched to a gene. The CDR3 sequence is CASSFTTGKGDTQYF. CDR3 DNA: TGTGCCAGCAGTTTTACGACAGGGAAGGGAGATACGCAGTATTTT.

This chain joins TRBV6-2 or TRBV6-3 and TRBJ1-5; possible D gene TRBD1, 5 bases. V lost 5 bases and J lost 11, with 13 bases in between. Germline V CDR1 and CDR2: MNHEY, SVGEGT. This CDR3 has 12 amino acids. CDR3 in amino acids: CASSPQVSAQHF. CDR3 in DNA: TGTGCCAGCAGTCCACAGGTCTCGGCCCAGCATTTT.

This clonotype was observed a handful of times. The chain carries TRBV11-2 and TRBJ1-6, with D tentatively TRBD1 (5 bases). CDR3 size: 15 residues. V was shortened by 3 bases and J by 3 bases, with 9 bases between the two germline ends. Germline assignment: CDR1 SGHAT and CDR2 FQNNGV. CDR3 in DNA: TGTGCCAGCAGCTTTGTCACAGGCTATAATTCACCCCTCCACTTT. It is translated as CASSFVTGYNSPLHF.

The chain links TRBV21-1 to TRBJ1-2. TRBV21-1 counts as a pseudogene. The CDR3 has 15 residues. The CDR3 is CASSKADCYWEGYTF. DNA for the CDR3: TGTGCCAGCAGCAAAGCGGACTGCTATTGGGAAGGCTACACCTTC.

V gene TRBV2 combines with J gene TRBJ1-5; possible D gene TRBD1, 5 bases. Deletions cut 4 bases from V and 0 bases from J, with 10 bases between. The CDR3 spans 15 residues. Per the germline V gene, CDR1 is SNHLY and CDR2 is FYNNEI. The CDR3 is CASSAGHNSNQPQHF. The CDR3 DNA is TGTGCCAGCAGTGCGGGGCATAATAGCAATCAGCCCCAGCATTTT.

The chain carries TRBV12-2 and TRBJ2-2; the table's D call of TRBD2 was not tested on the DNA. TRBV12-2 is a known pseudogene. The CDR3 has 15 amino acids. DNA of the CDR3: TGTGCAAGTCGCTTAATAGCGGGGCCAAAGGAGGAGCTGTTTTTT. Translated: CASRLIAGPKEELFF.

This clonotype was seen many times. The V and J genes are TRBV20-1 and TRBJ2-7, with 8 bases lining up with TRBD2. J was trimmed by 7 bases and V by 0 bases; bases with no gene match: 5. The CDR3 is 13 amino acids. Germline V gives CDR1 DFQATT, CDR2 SNEGSKA (reference sequence). The CDR3 sequence: CSARDPGGREQYF. CDR3 bases: TGCAGTGCTAGAGACCCGGGGGGGCGGGAGCAGTACTTC.

This clonotype showed up just a few times. This chain uses TRBV29-1 with TRBJ2-5; D tentatively reads TRBD1 or TRBD2 (6 bases each). This CDR3 region has 13 residues. Germline V gene lookup returns CDR1 SQVTM and CDR2 ANQGSEA. Trimming left V 1 base short and J 4 bases short, with 10 bases between. CDR3 sequence: CSVEGGAAETQYF. The CDR3 region has the DNA TGCAGCGTTGAAGGGGGGGCCGCAGAGACCCAGTACTTC.

This clonotype was seen repeatedly, ten times or more. The V gene is TRBV7-2, the J gene TRBJ2-1; D ambiguous. The CDR3 is made up of 12 amino acids. CDR1 is SGHTA and CDR2 is FQGNSA in the germline V gene. V lost 1 base, J lost 4 bases, and 2 bases lay in between. The CDR3 DNA sequence: TGTGCCAGCAGCTTAGGGTACAATGAGCAGTTCTTC. Its protein product is CASSLGYNEQFF.